This T cell receptor (beta chain) was captured by sequencing in a study of T cells in Graves' hyperthyroidism and ophthalmopathy. Overall study results and limits: Through a model of 13 V-J features, ophthalmopathy was separated from stable hyperthyroidism. Before onset, by a median of around six months, the model predicted ophthalmopathy.

The CDR3 length is 14 residues. Germline CDR1 LNHDA, CDR2 SQIVND (reference sequence). V dropped 3 bases and J dropped 2 bases, with 11 bases sitting between them. This clonotype was found a few times. Its cognate antigen is unknown. Amplified TCR beta CDR3 regions derived from RNA transcripts. The HTBI primer set served for first-round RT-PCR of the TCR CDR3. TCRdb fed the multiplex PCR reads into MiXCR, producing one record per CDR3 protein. The data contain 600,000 to 700,000 distinct CDR3 sequences, 45% of them singletons. The receptor was derived from an adult man with Graves' disease, either hyperthyroidism or ophthalmopathy (not recorded which). Material: peripheral blood or thyroid tissue (not recorded which). V gene TRBV19 combines with J gene TRBJ2-7; D possibly corresponds to TRBD1 (5 bases). Here the CDR3 DNA reads TGTGCCAGTAGTATGGGCAGGGCCCCCTACGAGCAGTACTTC. It yields the protein CASSMGRAPYEQYF.